A single TCR beta chain is shown here with its context. Its specificity is unknown. Both 60 Vbeta primers and 13 Jbeta primers went into the PCR. Sequenced by immunoSEQ multiplex PCR; TCRdb stores in-frame clones only, minus some. The sample holds about 54,000 clones; more than 70% are singletons and the top ten take around 2.9%. The entry originates in a study of cytomegalovirus exposure and HLA in healthy donors. The CDR3 contains 14 residues. Germline CDR1 PRHDT, CDR2 FYEKMQ (reference sequence). Trimming stripped 5 bases from V and 4 bases from J, with 13 bases between. Notes on the study in general: HLA-A and HLA-B allele assignments for most subjects were reportedly predicted accurately using TCR beta sequences.

The J gene is TRBJ2-3, the V gene TRBV13, with D possibly TRBD2 on 6 matching bases. The sequence was collected from a woman aged 18-35 years in good health and CMV-seronegative. The source material was PBMCs. The CDR3: CASSLRGRPDTQYF. The CDR3, as DNA: TGTGCCAGCAGCCTGAGAGGGAGGCCAGATACGCAGTATTTT.